Sequencing of this TCR beta chain was carried out in a study of cytomegalovirus exposure and HLA in healthy donors. The PCR employed 60 Vbeta primers together with 13 Jbeta primers. The assay was immunoSEQ multiplex PCR, and TCRdb's table has in-frame clones only and misses some. The sample includes about 150,000 clones, roughly 82% of them seen just once. This CDR3 is 15 amino acids long. CDR1 is SGHVS and CDR2 is FNYEAQ in the germline V gene. V was shortened by 2 bases and J by 1 base, with 9 bases between the two germline ends. The chain recombines TRBV7-6 with TRBJ2-1; a possible D gene is TRBD2 (6 bases). Sequenced material: PBMCs. This sequence was found in a male donor in good health and CMV-seronegative. CDR3 residues: CASSLTGTSYNEQFF. CDR3 DNA: TGTGCCAGCAGCTTAACCGGGACTTCCTACAATGAGCAGTTCTTC.